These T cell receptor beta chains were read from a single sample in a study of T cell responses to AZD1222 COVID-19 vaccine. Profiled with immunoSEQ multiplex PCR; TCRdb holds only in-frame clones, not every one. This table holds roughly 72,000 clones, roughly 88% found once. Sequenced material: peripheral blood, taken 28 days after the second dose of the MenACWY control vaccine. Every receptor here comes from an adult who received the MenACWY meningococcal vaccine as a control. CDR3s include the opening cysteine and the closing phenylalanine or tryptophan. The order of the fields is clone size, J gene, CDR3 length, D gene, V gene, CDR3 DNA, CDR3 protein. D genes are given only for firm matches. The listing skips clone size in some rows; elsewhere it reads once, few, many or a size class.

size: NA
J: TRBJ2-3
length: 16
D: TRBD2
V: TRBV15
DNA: TGTGCCACCAGCAGGGGAGCGGGACGCCCCACAGATACGCAGTATTTT
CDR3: CATSRGAGRPTDTQYF

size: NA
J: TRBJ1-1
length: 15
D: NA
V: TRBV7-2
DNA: TGTGCCAGCAGCTTAGACGCGGAATTTACGGCTGAAGCTTTCTTT
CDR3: CASSLDAEFTAEAFF

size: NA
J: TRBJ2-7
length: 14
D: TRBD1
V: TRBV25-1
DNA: TGTGCCAGCAGTGATTGGGACAGGGCGGACGAGCAGTACTTC
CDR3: CASSDWDRADEQYF

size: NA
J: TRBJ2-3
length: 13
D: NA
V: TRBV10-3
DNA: TGTGCCATCAAGTGGGGAAGCACAGATACGCAGTATTTT
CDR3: CAIKWGSTDTQYF

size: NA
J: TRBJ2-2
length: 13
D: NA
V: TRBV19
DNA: TGTGCCAGTAGTATAGATCCCACCGGGGAGCTGTTTTTT
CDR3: CASSIDPTGELFF

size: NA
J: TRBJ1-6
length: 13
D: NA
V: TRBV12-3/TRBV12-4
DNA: TGTGCCAGCTCTAGGTCCTATAATTCACCCCTCCACTTT
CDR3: CASSRSYNSPLHF

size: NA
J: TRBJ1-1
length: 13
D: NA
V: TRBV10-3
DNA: TGTGCCATCAGTGGGACAGCTAACACTGAAGCTTTCTTT
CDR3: CAISGTANTEAFF

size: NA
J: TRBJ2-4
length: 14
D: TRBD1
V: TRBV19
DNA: TGTGCCAGTAGCCTGACAGGGGCTAAAAACATTCAGTACTTC
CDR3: CASSLTGAKNIQYF

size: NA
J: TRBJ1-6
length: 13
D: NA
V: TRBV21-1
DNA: TGTGCCAGCAGCCCCGAACGGAATTCACCCCTCCACTTT
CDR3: CASSPERNSPLHF

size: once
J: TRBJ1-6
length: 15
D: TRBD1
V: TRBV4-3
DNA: TGCGCCAGCAGCTACCAGACAGGGGTTAATTCACCCCTCCACTTT
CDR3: CASSYQTGVNSPLHF

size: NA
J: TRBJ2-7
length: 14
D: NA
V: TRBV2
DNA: TGTGCCAGCAGTTCGGAGGGTCACTCCTACGAGCAGTACTTC
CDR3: CASSSEGHSYEQYF

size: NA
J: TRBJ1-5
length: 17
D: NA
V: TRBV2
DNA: TGTGCCAGCAGTGAAGGCGGGGGGGTACGTGGCAATCAGCCCCAGCATTTT
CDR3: CASSEGGGVRGNQPQHF

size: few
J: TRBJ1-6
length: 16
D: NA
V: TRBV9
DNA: TGTGCCAGCAGCGCCTACAGGGACTCCTATAATTCACCCCTCCACTTT
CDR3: CASSAYRDSYNSPLHF

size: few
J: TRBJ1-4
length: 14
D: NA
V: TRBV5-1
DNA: TGCGCCAGCAGAGGACAGACTAGTAATGAAAAACTGTTTTTT
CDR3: CASRGQTSNEKLFF

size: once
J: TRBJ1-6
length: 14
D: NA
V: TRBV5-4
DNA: TGTGCCAGCAGCCGGGGACGGTATAATTCACCCCTCCACTTT
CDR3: CASSRGRYNSPLHF

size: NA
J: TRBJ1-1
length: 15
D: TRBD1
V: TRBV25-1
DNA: TGTGCCAGCAGACCCTCTGGACAGGGGAACACTGAAGCTTTCTTT
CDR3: CASRPSGQGNTEAFF

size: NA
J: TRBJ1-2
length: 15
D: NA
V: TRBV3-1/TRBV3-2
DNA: TGTGCCAGCAGCCCCTTAGGAGGGGCCGACTATGGCTACACCTTC
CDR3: CASSPLGGADYGYTF

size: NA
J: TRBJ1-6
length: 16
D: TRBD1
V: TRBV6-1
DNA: TGTGCCAGCAGTGAAGCGCTGAAGGGGGCGGTCTCACCCCTCCACTTT
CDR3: CASSEALKGAVSPLHF

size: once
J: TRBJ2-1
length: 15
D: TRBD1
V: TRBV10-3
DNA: TGTGCCATCAGTGAGTCGGGACAGGGCTACAATGAGCAGTTCTTC
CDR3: CAISESGQGYNEQFF

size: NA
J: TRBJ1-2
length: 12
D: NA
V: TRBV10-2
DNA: TGCGCCAGCACCGGACAGAACTATGGCTACACCTTC
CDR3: CASTGQNYGYTF

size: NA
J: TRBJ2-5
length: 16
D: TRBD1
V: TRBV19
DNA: TGTGCCAGTAGCATTTACGGGACAGGGGAACAAGAGACCCAGTACTTC
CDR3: CASSIYGTGEQETQYF

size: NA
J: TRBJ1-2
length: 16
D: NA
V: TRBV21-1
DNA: TGTGCCAGCAGTCAAAGGGGGGACAGGGCTAACTATGGCTACACCTTC
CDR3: CASSQRGDRANYGYTF

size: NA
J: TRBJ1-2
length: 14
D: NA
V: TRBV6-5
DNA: TGTGCCAGCACCACGAAACAGGGTACCTATGGCTACACCTTC
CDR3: CASTTKQGTYGYTF

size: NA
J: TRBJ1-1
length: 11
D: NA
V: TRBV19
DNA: TGTGCCAGTAGTATCGTGGGTGAAGCTTTCTTT
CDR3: CASSIVGEAFF

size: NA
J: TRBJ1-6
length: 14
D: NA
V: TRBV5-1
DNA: TGCGCCAGCAGCGCAGGGGCTATAGATTCACCCCTCCACTTT
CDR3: CASSAGAIDSPLHF

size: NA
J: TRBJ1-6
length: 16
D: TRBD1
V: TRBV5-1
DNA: TGCGCCAGCAGCCCGGGACAGGGGATGCATAATTCACCCCTCCACTTT
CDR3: CASSPGQGMHNSPLHF

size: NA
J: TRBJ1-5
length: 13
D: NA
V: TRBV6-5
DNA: TGTGCCAGCAGATGGGACAGCAATCAGCCCCAGCATTTT
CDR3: CASRWDSNQPQHF